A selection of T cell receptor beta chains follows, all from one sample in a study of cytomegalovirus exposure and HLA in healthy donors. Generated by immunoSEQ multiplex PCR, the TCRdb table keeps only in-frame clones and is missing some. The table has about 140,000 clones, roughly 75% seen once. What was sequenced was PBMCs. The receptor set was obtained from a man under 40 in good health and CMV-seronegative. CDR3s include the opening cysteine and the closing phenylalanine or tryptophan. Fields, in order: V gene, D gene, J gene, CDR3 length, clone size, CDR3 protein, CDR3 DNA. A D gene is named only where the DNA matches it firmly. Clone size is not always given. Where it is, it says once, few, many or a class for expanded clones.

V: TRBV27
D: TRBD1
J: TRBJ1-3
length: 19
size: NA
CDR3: CASSLSGQGPFSSGNTIYF
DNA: TGTGCCAGCAGTTTATCGGGACAGGGACCATTCTCCTCTGGAAACACCATATATTTT

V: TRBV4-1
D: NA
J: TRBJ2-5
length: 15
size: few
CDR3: CASSQGARGRETQYF
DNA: TGCGCCAGCAGCCAAGGGGCCAGGGGGAGGGAGACCCAGTACTTC

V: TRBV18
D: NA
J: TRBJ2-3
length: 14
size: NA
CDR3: CASSYGQSTDTQYF
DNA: TGTGCCAGCTCATACGGACAGTCCACAGATACGCAGTATTTT

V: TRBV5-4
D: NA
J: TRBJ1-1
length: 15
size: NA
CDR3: CASSPSRTAKREAFF
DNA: TGTGCCAGCAGCCCTTCCCGCACAGCCAAAAGGGAAGCTTTCTTT

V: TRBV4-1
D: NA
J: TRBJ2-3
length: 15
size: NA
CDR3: CASSSRTTSTDTQYF
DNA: TGCGCCAGCAGCTCACGGACAACGAGCACAGATACGCAGTATTTT

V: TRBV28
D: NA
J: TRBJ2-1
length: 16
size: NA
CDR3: CASSLGGVEVLYEQFF
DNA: TGTGCCAGCAGTTTAGGCGGGGTCGAGGTCTTGTACGAGCAGTTCTTC

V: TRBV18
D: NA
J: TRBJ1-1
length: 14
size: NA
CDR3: CASTTTSPNTEAFF
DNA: TGTGCCAGCACAACCACAAGTCCCAACACTGAAGCTTTCTTT

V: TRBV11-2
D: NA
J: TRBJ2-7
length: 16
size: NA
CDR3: CASSGRLASVSYEQYF
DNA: TGTGCCAGCAGCGGGAGGCTAGCGTCAGTCTCCTACGAGCAGTACTTC

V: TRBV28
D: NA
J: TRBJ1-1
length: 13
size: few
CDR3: CASSLNGQTEAFF
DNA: TGTGCCAGCAGTTTAAATGGACAGACTGAAGCTTTCTTT

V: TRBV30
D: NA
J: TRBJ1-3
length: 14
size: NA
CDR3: CAWTIPGGGNTIYF
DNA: TGTGCCTGGACCATCCCCGGGGGTGGAAACACCATATATTTT

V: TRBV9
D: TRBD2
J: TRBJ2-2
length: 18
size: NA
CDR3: CASSGGGYQGKRTGELFF
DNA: TGTGCCAGCAGCGGGGGAGGGTATCAGGGAAAGAGGACCGGGGAGCTGTTTTTT

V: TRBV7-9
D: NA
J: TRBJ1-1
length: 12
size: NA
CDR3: CASSPMNTEAFF
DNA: TGTGCCAGCAGCCCCATGAACACTGAAGCTTTCTTT

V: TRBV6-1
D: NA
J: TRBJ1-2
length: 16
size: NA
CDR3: CASSEASGRKNYGYTF
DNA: TGTGCCAGCAGTGAGGCTAGCGGCAGAAAGAACTATGGCTACACCTTC

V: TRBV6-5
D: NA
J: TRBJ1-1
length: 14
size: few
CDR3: CASIRGAWSTEAFF
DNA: TGTGCCAGCATCAGGGGAGCGTGGAGCACTGAAGCTTTCTTT

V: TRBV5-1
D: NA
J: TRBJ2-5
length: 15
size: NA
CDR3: CASSEGHLIGETQYF
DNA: TGCGCCAGCAGCGAGGGACATCTAATAGGAGAGACCCAGTACTTC

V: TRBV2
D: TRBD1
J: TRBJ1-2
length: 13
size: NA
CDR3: CASRGDRGEGYPF
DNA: TGTGCCAGCAGGGGGGACAGGGGAGAAGGCTACCCCTTC

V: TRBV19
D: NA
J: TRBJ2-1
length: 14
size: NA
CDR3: CASRGQTPNNEQFF
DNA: TGTGCCAGTAGGGGGCAGACCCCGAACAATGAGCAGTTCTTC

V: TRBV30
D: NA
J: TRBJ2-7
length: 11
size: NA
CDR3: CAWSVARHQYF
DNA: TGTGCCTGGAGTGTAGCCCGTCATCAGTACTTC

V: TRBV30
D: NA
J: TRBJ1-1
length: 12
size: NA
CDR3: CAWSGGLGKAFF
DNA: TGTGCCTGGAGTGGAGGGCTCGGGAAAGCTTTCTTT

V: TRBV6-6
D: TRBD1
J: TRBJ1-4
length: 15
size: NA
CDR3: CASSYSLQGDEKLFF
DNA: TGTGCCAGCAGTTACTCCTTACAGGGGGATGAAAAACTGTTTTTT

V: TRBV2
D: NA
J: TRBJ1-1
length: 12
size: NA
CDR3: CASREANTEAFF
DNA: TGTGCCAGCAGGGAGGCGAACACTGAAGCTTTCTTT

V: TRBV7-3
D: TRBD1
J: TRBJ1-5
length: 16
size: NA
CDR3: CASSLTPWTGNQPQHF
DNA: TGTGCCAGCAGCTTAACGCCGTGGACAGGGAATCAGCCCCAGCATTTT

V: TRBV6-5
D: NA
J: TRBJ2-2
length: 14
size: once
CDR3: CASSSWGDTGELFF
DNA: TGTGCCAGCAGTAGCTGGGGGGACACCGGGGAGCTGTTTTTT

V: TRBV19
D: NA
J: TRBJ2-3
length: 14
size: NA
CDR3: CASTPSSVTDTQYF
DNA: TGTGCCAGTACTCCCTCCTCCGTCACAGATACGCAGTATTTT

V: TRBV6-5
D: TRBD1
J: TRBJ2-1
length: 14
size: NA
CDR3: CASSYSETGAEQFF
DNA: TGTGCCAGCAGTTACAGTGAGACAGGGGCCGAGCAGTTCTTC

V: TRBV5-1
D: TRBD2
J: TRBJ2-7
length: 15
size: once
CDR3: CASSPEASGTYEQYF
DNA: TGCGCCAGCAGCCCGGAGGCTAGCGGGACCTACGAGCAGTACTTC

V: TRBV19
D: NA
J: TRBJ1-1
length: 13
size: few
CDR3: CASATTGNTEAFF
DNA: TGTGCCAGTGCTACGACAGGGAACACTGAAGCTTTCTTT

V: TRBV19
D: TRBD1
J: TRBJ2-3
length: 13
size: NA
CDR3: CASSATGTGTQYF
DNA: TGTGCCAGTAGTGCCACCGGGACAGGCACGCAGTATTTT

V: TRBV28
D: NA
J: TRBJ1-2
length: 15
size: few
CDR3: CASRNLPGLNYGYTF
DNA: TGTGCCAGCAGGAATCTACCGGGACTTAACTATGGCTACACCTTC

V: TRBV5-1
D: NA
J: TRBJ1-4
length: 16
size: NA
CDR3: CASSLGEGGSNEKLFF
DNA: TGCGCCAGCTCCCTTGGAGAGGGAGGGAGTAATGAAAAACTGTTTTTT

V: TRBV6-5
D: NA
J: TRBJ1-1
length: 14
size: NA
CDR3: CASSYLRQGTEAFF
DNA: TGTGCCAGCAGTTATCTGAGGCAGGGCACTGAAGCTTTCTTT

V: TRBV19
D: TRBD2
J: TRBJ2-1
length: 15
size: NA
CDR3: CASSVGLAGAGEQFF
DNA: TGTGCCAGTAGTGTTGGACTAGCGGGAGCCGGTGAGCAGTTCTTC

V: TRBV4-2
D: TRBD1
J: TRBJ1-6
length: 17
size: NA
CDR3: CASSQDWGTANNSPLHF
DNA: TGTGCCAGCAGCCAAGATTGGGGGACAGCGAATAATTCACCCCTCCACTTT

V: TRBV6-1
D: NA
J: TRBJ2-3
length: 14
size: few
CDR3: CASKRLGRADTQYF
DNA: TGTGCCAGCAAGAGGTTGGGGCGAGCAGATACGCAGTATTTT

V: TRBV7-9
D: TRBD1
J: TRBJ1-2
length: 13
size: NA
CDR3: CASSFRQGHGYTF
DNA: TGTGCCAGCAGCTTTCGACAGGGTCATGGCTACACCTTC

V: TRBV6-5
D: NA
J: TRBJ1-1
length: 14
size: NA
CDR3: CASRTDSVITEAFF
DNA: TGTGCCAGCAGGACGGACAGTGTCATCACTGAAGCTTTCTTT

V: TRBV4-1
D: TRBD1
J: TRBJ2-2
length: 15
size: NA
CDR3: CASSQGDRGTGELFF
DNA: TGCGCCAGCAGCCAAGGGGACAGGGGGACCGGGGAGCTGTTTTTT

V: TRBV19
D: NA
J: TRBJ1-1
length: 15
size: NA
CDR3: CASSMYGGRGTEAFF
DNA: TGTGCCAGTAGTATGTACGGGGGGCGAGGCACTGAAGCTTTCTTT

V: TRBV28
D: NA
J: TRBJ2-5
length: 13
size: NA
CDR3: CASSPRTEETQYF
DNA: TGTGCCAGCAGCCCTCGAACGGAAGAGACCCAGTACTTC

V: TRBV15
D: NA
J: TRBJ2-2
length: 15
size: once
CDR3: CATSRVSGGTGELFF
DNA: TGTGCCACCAGCAGAGTTTCCGGGGGCACCGGGGAGCTGTTTTTT

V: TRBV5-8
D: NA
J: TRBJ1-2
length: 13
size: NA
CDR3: CASSFAQVYGYTF
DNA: TGTGCCAGCAGCTTCGCGCAGGTCTATGGCTACACCTTC

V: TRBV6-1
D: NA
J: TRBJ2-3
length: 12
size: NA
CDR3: CASLASTDTQYF
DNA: TGTGCCAGCTTGGCCAGCACAGATACGCAGTATTTT

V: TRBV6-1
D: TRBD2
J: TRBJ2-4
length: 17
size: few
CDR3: CASSARGRTGGQNIQYF
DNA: TGTGCCAGCAGTGCACGGGGAAGGACGGGGGGGCAAAACATTCAGTACTTC

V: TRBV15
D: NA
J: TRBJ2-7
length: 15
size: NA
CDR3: CATSNPPSGTYEQYF
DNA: TGTGCCACCAGCAACCCGCCGTCCGGGACCTACGAGCAGTACTTC

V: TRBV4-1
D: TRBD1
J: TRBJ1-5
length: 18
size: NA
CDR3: CASSQPDRGISGNQPQHF
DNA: TGCGCCAGCAGCCAGCCGGACAGGGGAATAAGCGGCAATCAGCCCCAGCATTTT